This T cell receptor (beta chain) appears in the sequencing data of a study of cytotoxic CD8 clonotypes in ibrutinib-treated CLL. Study summary: The taking of response samples occurred after a median roughly 12 months of treatment, with a range of 6 to 36. Sequencing produced an average of around 250,000 productive templates and approximately 100,000 productive rearrangements per sample. Study observations and caveats: Under therapy, public clonotypes either contracted or stayed stable, and they were uncommon. Clonality grew at ibrutinib response; at progression, it decreased back toward baseline.

About this clone itself: Its target is not known.

This CDR3 is built from 13 residues. V lost 5 bases, J lost 7 bases, and 14 bases lay in between. Germline values: CDR1 SGHAT, CDR2 FQNNGV. Clones were read by immunoSEQ multiplex PCR, and TCRdb kept only the in-frame ones, dropping some. The sample records under 75,000 clones, less than 75% being singletons. The rearrangement links TRBV11-2 to TRBJ2-5, with unresolved D. The sequence was collected from a human donor with chronic lymphocytic leukemia. The sequences come from PBMCs, collected after 12 months of ibrutinib treatment. The CDR3 here is CASSRDVEATQYF. In DNA form, the CDR3 reads TGTGCCAGCAGCCGTGACGTAGAAGCGACCCAGTACTTC.